Listed below are T cell receptor beta chains from one sample, sequenced in a study of blood T cell repertoires in COVID-19. Sequencing was performed with immunoSEQ multiplex PCR; in TCRdb, only in-frame clones are kept and a portion is missing. The data contain 50,000 to 65,000 clones, 75% to 90% of them singletons. Sequencing was carried out using peripheral blood. The receptors derive from a human donor in a cohort sampled during active COVID-19. Both conserved end residues are part of each CDR3. D genes are given only for firm matches. Expanded clones get a size class; other rows say once, few or many, or leave the size out.

clone_size: NA; j_call: TRBJ1-1; v_call: TRBV3-1/TRBV3-2; d_call: TRBD1; cdr3_aa: CASSFRTGGTEAFF; cdr3_nt: TGTGCCAGCAGCTTCAGGACAGGGGGCACTGAAGCTTTCTTT
clone_size: few; j_call: TRBJ1-2; v_call: TRBV7-8; d_call: TRBD1; cdr3_aa: CASSRGGGGAEYGYTF; cdr3_nt: TGTGCCAGCAGCCGAGGTGGAGGGGGCGCTGAGTATGGCTACACCTTC
clone_size: NA; j_call: TRBJ2-2; v_call: TRBV2; d_call: NA; cdr3_aa: CASSETGLNTGELFF; cdr3_nt: TGTGCCAGCAGTGAAACGGGGTTAAACACCGGGGAGCTGTTTTTT
clone_size: NA; j_call: TRBJ1-4; v_call: TRBV19; d_call: NA; cdr3_aa: CASSIPGYEKLFF; cdr3_nt: TGTGCCAGTAGTATCCCAGGGTATGAAAAACTGTTTTTT
clone_size: NA; j_call: TRBJ2-7; v_call: TRBV20-1; d_call: TRBD2; cdr3_aa: CSASGGLAGGASREQYF; cdr3_nt: TGCAGTGCTAGTGGGGGACTAGCGGGAGGAGCCTCTAGGGAGCAGTACTTC
clone_size: once; j_call: TRBJ2-2; v_call: TRBV2; d_call: NA; cdr3_aa: CASSEEETGELFF; cdr3_nt: TGTGCCAGCAGTGAAGAGGAGACCGGGGAGCTGTTTTTT
clone_size: few; j_call: TRBJ1-6; v_call: TRBV30; d_call: TRBD1; cdr3_aa: CAWSEDRGKNSPLHF; cdr3_nt: TGTGCCTGGAGTGAGGACAGGGGGAAAAATTCACCCCTCCACTTT
clone_size: NA; j_call: TRBJ1-6; v_call: TRBV5-1; d_call: NA; cdr3_aa: CASSPSRGNSPLHF; cdr3_nt: TGCGCCAGCAGCCCATCCAGGGGTAATTCACCCCTCCACTTT
clone_size: once; j_call: TRBJ1-2; v_call: TRBV6-1; d_call: NA; cdr3_aa: CASSDQARAPHGYTF; cdr3_nt: TGTGCCAGCAGTGATCAGGCCAGGGCCCCCCACGGCTACACCTTC
clone_size: NA; j_call: TRBJ1-5; v_call: TRBV29-1; d_call: TRBD1; cdr3_aa: CSVGDRVTPQHF; cdr3_nt: TGCAGCGTTGGGGACAGGGTAACGCCCCAGCATTTT
clone_size: NA; j_call: TRBJ2-5; v_call: TRBV6-2/TRBV6-3; d_call: TRBD2; cdr3_aa: CASSYGTGAGETQYF; cdr3_nt: TGTGCCAGCAGTTACGGCACGGGAGCGGGGGAGACCCAGTACTTC
clone_size: NA; j_call: TRBJ2-1; v_call: TRBV18; d_call: NA; cdr3_aa: CASSPPQGGLYNEQFF; cdr3_nt: TGTGCCAGCTCACCACCCCAGGGGGGCCTCTACAATGAGCAGTTCTTC
clone_size: NA; j_call: TRBJ1-2; v_call: TRBV25-1; d_call: NA; cdr3_aa: CASSESRDFYGYTF; cdr3_nt: TGTGCCAGCAGTGAATCCCGGGATTTCTATGGCTACACCTTC
clone_size: NA; j_call: TRBJ2-3; v_call: TRBV29-1; d_call: NA; cdr3_aa: CSGGTASTDTQYF; cdr3_nt: TGCAGCGGCGGGACGGCGAGCACAGATACGCAGTATTTT
clone_size: NA; j_call: TRBJ1-1; v_call: TRBV29-1; d_call: NA; cdr3_aa: CSVRAGSEAFF; cdr3_nt: TGCAGCGTTCGGGCAGGGTCGGAAGCTTTCTTT
clone_size: few; j_call: TRBJ2-1; v_call: TRBV2; d_call: NA; cdr3_aa: CASRRESFDEQFF; cdr3_nt: TGTGCCAGCCGGCGGGAAAGTTTCGATGAGCAGTTCTTC
clone_size: NA; j_call: TRBJ2-7; v_call: TRBV14; d_call: TRBD1; cdr3_aa: CASSGYWDRGIQQYF; cdr3_nt: TGTGCCAGCAGCGGGTACTGGGACAGGGGCATTCAGCAGTACTTC
clone_size: NA; j_call: TRBJ1-2; v_call: TRBV19; d_call: TRBD1; cdr3_aa: CASSIEGQGNSYGYTF; cdr3_nt: TGTGCCAGTAGTATTGAGGGACAGGGGAATTCCTATGGCTACACCTTC
clone_size: NA; j_call: TRBJ2-3; v_call: TRBV30; d_call: NA; cdr3_aa: CAWSAARGYGTDTQYF; cdr3_nt: TGTGCCTGGAGTGCGGCTCGGGGGTACGGCACAGATACGCAGTATTTT
clone_size: NA; j_call: TRBJ1-5; v_call: TRBV4-1; d_call: NA; cdr3_aa: CASSQDPRTELYSNQPQHF; cdr3_nt: TGCGCCAGCAGCCAAGATCCCCGCACTGAACTCTATAGCAATCAGCCCCAGCATTTT
clone_size: NA; j_call: TRBJ2-7; v_call: TRBV29-1; d_call: NA; cdr3_aa: CSVRFVYEQYF; cdr3_nt: TGCAGCGTGCGATTTGTCTACGAGCAGTACTTC
clone_size: NA; j_call: TRBJ1-2; v_call: TRBV6-5; d_call: NA; cdr3_aa: CASSYRGTGLFGYTF; cdr3_nt: TGTGCCAGCAGTTACCGCGGGACTGGTCTATTTGGCTACACCTTC
clone_size: NA; j_call: TRBJ2-2; v_call: TRBV5-4; d_call: NA; cdr3_aa: CASGSDTGELFF; cdr3_nt: TGTGCCAGCGGGAGTGACACCGGGGAGCTGTTTTTT
clone_size: NA; j_call: TRBJ1-1; v_call: TRBV5-1; d_call: NA; cdr3_aa: CASSFSTVNTEAFF; cdr3_nt: TGCGCCAGCAGCTTCTCGACAGTGAACACTGAAGCTTTCTTT
clone_size: NA; j_call: TRBJ1-4; v_call: TRBV7-6; d_call: NA; cdr3_aa: CASSLLGGYNEKLFF; cdr3_nt: TGTGCCAGCAGCTTATTAGGGGGTTATAATGAAAAACTGTTTTTT
clone_size: NA; j_call: TRBJ1-3; v_call: TRBV12-3/TRBV12-4; d_call: NA; cdr3_aa: CATHSGNTIYF; cdr3_nt: TGTGCCACCCACTCTGGAAACACCATATATTTT
clone_size: NA; j_call: TRBJ2-4; v_call: TRBV14; d_call: TRBD2; cdr3_aa: CASSPGGSLAKNIQYF; cdr3_nt: TGTGCCAGCAGCCCCGGGGGGAGCTTAGCCAAAAACATTCAGTACTTC
clone_size: NA; j_call: TRBJ2-3; v_call: TRBV24-1; d_call: TRBD1; cdr3_aa: CATSENRGDTDTQYF; cdr3_nt: TGTGCCACCAGTGAAAACAGGGGGGACACAGATACGCAGTATTTT
clone_size: NA; j_call: TRBJ1-1; v_call: TRBV7-6; d_call: NA; cdr3_aa: CASSLDPGEGTEAFF; cdr3_nt: TGTGCCAGCAGCTTAGATCCAGGGGAGGGCACTGAAGCTTTCTTT
clone_size: NA; j_call: TRBJ2-7; v_call: TRBV6-1; d_call: TRBD2; cdr3_aa: CASSDPALFARRGYEQYF; cdr3_nt: TGTGCCAGCAGTGATCCCGCCCTTTTTGCCCGGCGGGGGTACGAGCAGTACTTC
clone_size: NA; j_call: TRBJ1-4; v_call: TRBV30; d_call: TRBD1; cdr3_aa: CAWSLGQPNEKLFF; cdr3_nt: TGTGCCTGGAGTCTGGGACAGCCTAATGAAAAACTGTTTTTT
clone_size: NA; j_call: TRBJ2-7; v_call: TRBV6-4; d_call: NA; cdr3_aa: CASSGEGGKQYF; cdr3_nt: TGTGCCAGCAGTGGGGAGGGGGGCAAGCAGTACTTC
clone_size: NA; j_call: TRBJ2-5; v_call: TRBV7-9; d_call: TRBD1; cdr3_aa: CASSQGQLIAETQYF; cdr3_nt: TGTGCCAGCAGCCAGGGACAGCTCATCGCGGAGACCCAGTACTTC